The subject of this entry is one T cell receptor beta chain. No antigen is known for it. This record comes from a study of T-cell reconstitution after alpha-beta-depleted transplantation in children. Points from the study as a whole: It was surviving recipient T cells and thymic progenitors that gave some patients high TCRbeta diversity at day 60. Two months or so post-transplant, alpha-beta T cells reportedly derived from several hundred expanded graft clones. The authors attributed T-cell counts and diversity one year after transplant mostly to newly produced T cells.

Germline trimming cut 6 bases from V and 2 bases from J; bases unmatched to any gene: 6. From germline, CDR1 is SQVTM and CDR2 ANQGSEA. This CDR3 comprises 15 residues. Unique molecular identifiers were incorporated when the TCRbeta library was constructed. One entry per CDR3 protein results from TCRdb running MiXCR on the PCR reads. Among 500,000 or so distinct CDR3 sequences listed, roughly an eighth were seen once. The chain combines TRBV29-1 with TRBJ2-5; 13 bases are shared with TRBD2. The material was PBMCs, mostly from graft donor cells, obtained 180 days after TCRalphabeta/CD19-depleted stem cell transplant. This TCR was sampled from a female patient between 2 and 15 years old who had a stem cell transplant for aplastic anemia, so the T cells may come from the graft donor. The chain's CDR3 is CSVGTSGTYQETQYF. CDR3 DNA sequence: TGCAGCGTGGGGACTAGCGGGACCTATCAAGAGACCCAGTACTTC.